The next 25 T cell receptor beta chains were all read from a single sample in a study of shared clonotypes between healthy human individuals. TCRdb's table, derived via immunoSEQ multiplex PCR, lists solely in-frame clones and lacks some. The data show about 1.5 million clones, roughly 96% seen once. Sequencing input: naive CD4+ T cells sorted from blood. Subset noted: CD45RA+ positively selected. The source of these receptors is a man aged 25-45 years in good health.

The chain combines TRBV2 with TRBJ2-3; tentative D call: TRBD2 (5 bases). V shed 1 base and J shed 1 base, with 9 bases lying between them. Germline V gene lookup returns CDR1 SNHLY and CDR2 FYNNEI. The CDR3 is 15 amino acids. CDR3 DNA: TGTGCCAGCAGTGAAGAGCGGACCCGCACAGATACGCAGTATTTT. Encoded protein: CASSEERTRTDTQYF.

The rearrangement joins TRBV5-6 to TRBJ2-2; 11 positions match TRBD2. Germline V gives CDR1 SGHDT, CDR2 YYEEEE. With 2 bases clipped from V and 7 bases from J, the junction kept 10 bases outside the gene matches. The CDR3 length is 17 residues. DNA for the CDR3: TGTGCCAGCAGCTTTTCCGGGACTAGCGGTTGGGACGGGGAGCTGTTTTTT. Protein: CASSFSGTSGWDGELFF.

The J gene is TRBJ1-2, the V gene TRBV27; perhaps TRBD1 as D (6 bases). This CDR3 comprises 15 residues. Germline-derived CDR1 and CDR2 are MNHEY and SMNVEV (reference sequence). The V end was cut by 0 bases, the J end by 8 bases, with 16 bases between. Here the CDR3 DNA reads TGTGCCAGCAGTTTATCGGCGGCCAGGGGAAAAGGCTACACCTTC. Translation gives CASSLSAARGKGYTF.

The chain joins TRBV10-1 to TRBJ2-5; D gene ambiguous. Germline V lookup: CDR1 WNHNN, CDR2 SYGVQD (reference sequence). This CDR3 is built from 13 residues. V was pared by 3 bases and J by 2 bases, with 7 bases between. CDR3 sequence reads: CASSDTLQETQYF. The CDR3 bases are TGCGCCAGCAGTGACACCTTGCAAGAGACCCAGTACTTC.

This chain uses TRBV10-3 with TRBJ2-7; tentatively, D is TRBD1 (6 bases). Germline-derived CDR1 and CDR2 are ENHRY and SYGVKD. The V gene lost 3 bases and the J gene lost 0 bases, with 12 bases spanning the gap. The CDR3 contains 15 residues. The CDR3 sequence: CAISDPQGSSYEQYF. CDR3 DNA: TGTGCCATCAGTGATCCACAGGGTAGCTCCTACGAGCAGTACTTC.

This clone was seen just once. The chain is built from TRBV6-4 and TRBJ2-6; D gene ambiguous. V lost 6 bases and J lost 4, with 7 bases in between. This CDR3 is 13 amino acids long. Germline V gene sequence: CDR1 MRHNA, CDR2 SNTAGT. The CDR3 spells CASRTPGANVLTF. The CDR3 nucleotides are TGTGCCAGCAGGACCCCGGGGGCCAACGTCCTGACTTTC.

V gene TRBV5-1 combines with J gene TRBJ2-2; D is unclear. Between the trimmed V and J ends, which lost 0 bases and 5 bases, there was a span of 5 bases. Germline V gives CDR1 SGHRS, CDR2 YFSETQ. The CDR3 contains 13 residues. This CDR3 reads CASSLVETGELFF. As DNA, the CDR3 is TGCGCCAGCAGCTTGGTCGAAACCGGGGAGCTGTTTTTT.

This sequence joins TRBV10-3 and TRBJ2-1; 9 bases are shared with TRBD2. The ends lost 0 bases at V and 7 bases at J; junction bases unmatched: 7. The CDR3 is made up of 16 amino acids. Germline V gene sequence: CDR1 ENHRY, CDR2 SYGVKD. The CDR3 bases are TGTGCCATCAGTGAGTCATATAGCGGGAGCGAGAATGAGCAGTTCTTC. It translates to CAISESYSGSENEQFF.

The chain couples TRBV19 to TRBJ2-7, with D possibly TRBD1 on 5 matching bases. Trimming stripped 5 bases from V and 6 bases from J, with 17 bases between. Germline V gives CDR1 LNHDA, CDR2 SQIVND (reference sequence). This CDR3 has 14 residues. The CDR3 nucleotides are TGTGCCAGTAGTTTCCGAGGAAAGACAGCCGAGCAGTACTTC. It encodes CASSFRGKTAEQYF.

The chain is built from TRBV2 and TRBJ1-1, with D possibly TRBD1 on 5 matching bases. The germline V and J ends were trimmed by 7 bases and 1 base, with 10 bases remaining between them. Germline loops: CDR1 SNHLY, CDR2 FYNNEI. The CDR3 extends over 13 amino acids. The DNA of the CDR3 is TGTGCCAGCAAAAAAGACAGGAACACTGAAGCTTTCTTT. Translating gives CASKKDRNTEAFF.

The V call is TRBV18, the J call TRBJ1-1, with D perhaps matching TRBD1 (6 bases). CDR3 length: 17 amino acids. Per germline, CDR1 KGHSH and CDR2 LQKENI. V was clipped by 3 bases and J by 1 base, with 18 bases between them. In DNA form, the CDR3 reads TGTGCCAGCTCACCGGTGTGGGGGGGCCTAAAGAACACTGAAGCTTTCTTT. Its protein product is CASSPVWGGLKNTEAFF.

CDR3 region: CASTMLGNTEAFF. Written as DNA, the CDR3 is TGTGCCAGCACCATGCTGGGGAACACTGAAGCTTTCTTT. J is TRBJ1-1 and V is TRBV25-1; D not resolved. The CDR3 contains 13 residues. Looked up from germline, CDR1 is MGHDK and CDR2 is SYGVNS. V lost 7 bases, J lost 1 base, and 10 bases lay in between.

The V call is TRBV6-5, the J call TRBJ2-7; no definite D call. CDR1 is MNHEY, CDR2 SVGAGI, per germline. The CDR3 is 11 residues long. V lost 8 bases to trimming and J lost 2 bases, with 7 bases between them. The CDR3 DNA sequence: TGTGCCAGCGCCGGAGCCTACGAGCAGTACTTC. It translates to CASAGAYEQYF.

The V and J genes are TRBV25-1 and TRBJ2-7, with D unclear. Per the germline V gene, CDR1 is MGHDK and CDR2 is SYGVNS. The V gene lost 7 bases and the J gene lost 1 base, with 8 bases spanning the gap. This CDR3 region has 12 residues. This CDR3 reads CASTPESYEQYF. The CDR3 DNA is TGTGCCAGCACCCCAGAATCCTACGAGCAGTACTTC.

In this sample, this clone turned up a few times. This sequence joins TRBV27 and TRBJ2-6; D gene ambiguous. CDR3 size: 13 residues. Trimming pared 2 bases from V and 2 bases from J, leaving 1 base between. CDR1 is MNHEY, CDR2 SMNVEV, per germline (reference sequence). CDR3 DNA: TGTGCCAGCAGTTTAACTGGGGCCAACGTCCTGACTTTC. Amino acids: CASSLTGANVLTF. The variable domain in full, with the rest retrieved from reference TRBV27 and TRBJ2-6, is EAQVTQNPRYLITVTGKKLTVTCSQNMNHEYMSWYRQDPGLGLRQIYYSMNVEVTDKGDVPEGYKVSRKEKRNFPLILESPSPNQTSLYFCASSLTGANVLTFGAGSRLTVL.

This chain uses TRBV5-5 with TRBJ1-1, with a possible D match to TRBD1 (5 bases). The CDR3 runs to 14 residues. Looked up from germline, CDR1 is SGHKS and CDR2 is YYEKEE (reference sequence). The V and J ends lost 4 bases and 2 bases respectively, with 12 bases between them. In DNA, the CDR3 is TGTGCCAGCAGCCCATCGACAGCTAACACTGAAGCTTTCTTT. Its translation is CASSPSTANTEAFF.

This clone was recorded a few times. The chain combines TRBV19 with TRBJ2-7; 12 bases map to TRBD2. This CDR3 comprises 17 residues. CDR1 is LNHDA and CDR2 is SQIVND in the germline V gene (reference sequence). The V gene end was trimmed by 1 base and the J gene end by 3 bases; junction bases not matched to a gene: 7. The CDR3 nucleotides read TGTGCCAGTAGTATAGGGACTAGCGGGATCGGTGTCTACGAGCAGTACTTC. Encoded protein: CASSIGTSGIGVYEQYF.

The V and J genes are TRBV6-5 and TRBJ2-1, with 7 positions matching TRBD1. Trimming at V came to 5 bases and at J to 3 bases, leaving 7 bases not matched to a gene. The germline V gene has CDR1 MNHEY and CDR2 SVGAGI. The CDR3 spans 15 residues. Here the CDR3 reads CASSKTGMLYNEQFF. DNA of the CDR3: TGTGCCAGCAGTAAGACAGGGATGCTCTACAATGAGCAGTTCTTC.

The chain combines TRBV19 with TRBJ1-5, with 8 positions matching TRBD1. There are 14 residues in the CDR3. The germline V gene encodes CDR1 LNHDA and CDR2 SQIVND (reference sequence). V was pared by 4 bases and J by 6 bases, with 5 bases of the junction left unmatched. CDR3: CASSNRGFPQPQHF. The CDR3 DNA sequence: TGTGCCAGTAGTAACAGGGGGTTCCCTCAGCCCCAGCATTTT.

This chain joins TRBV27 and TRBJ2-6; a possible D gene is TRBD2 (6 bases). CDR1 and CDR2 (germline): MNHEY, SMNVEV (reference sequence). Trimming stripped 2 bases from V and 0 bases from J, with 11 bases between. This CDR3 comprises 17 residues. The CDR3 is CASSLIAVLSGANVLTF. The CDR3 DNA is TGTGCCAGCAGTTTAATAGCGGTCCTCTCTGGGGCCAACGTCCTGACTTTC.

V usage is TRBV6-6 and J usage is TRBJ2-5; D is uncertain. V gave up 2 bases and J gave up 5 bases, with 9 bases separating them. The CDR3 runs 13 residues. Looked up from germline, CDR1 is MNHNY and CDR2 is SVGAGI (reference sequence). CDR3 nucleotide sequence: TGTGCCAGCAGTTACGTAATTCGGGAGACCCAGTACTTC. Amino acid sequence: CASSYVIRETQYF.

The chain joins TRBV11-2 to TRBJ2-7, with a weak D call TRBD2 (5 bases). V gave up 1 base and J gave up 3 bases, with 7 bases separating them. CDR1 and CDR2 from the germline V gene are SGHAT and FQNNGV. CDR3 size: 13 residues. The CDR3 protein is CASSLVRGYEQYF. The DNA for the CDR3 is TGTGCCAGCAGCTTAGTTCGGGGCTACGAGCAGTACTTC.

This chain links TRBV11-1 with TRBJ2-1; 7 bases map to TRBD2. V trimming: 8 bases; J trimming: 10 bases; junction bases outside the gene matches: 14. Germline V gene data show CDR1 as SGHAT and CDR2 as FQDESV (reference sequence). CDR3 length equals 14 residues. The CDR3 here is CASGMTSRGEEQFF. As DNA, the CDR3 is TGTGCCAGCGGCATGACTAGCCGCGGAGAGGAGCAGTTCTTC. Drawing the rest from reference TRBV11-1 and TRBJ2-1, the complete variable domain is EAEVAQSPRYKITEKSQAVAFWCDPISGHATLYWYRQILGQGPELLVQFQDESVVDDSQLPKDRFSAERLKGVDSTLKIQPAELGDSAMYLCASGMTSRGEEQFFGPGTRLTVL.

This chain uses TRBV28 with TRBJ1-3; 8 bases align to TRBD1. CDR3 size: 16 residues. The V and J ends lost 5 bases and 3 bases, in that order; junction bases with no gene match: 9. From germline, CDR1 is MDHEN and CDR2 SYDVKM. The CDR3 DNA is TGTGCCAGCAGTCCGACCAGGGGGCTTCGTGGAAACACCATATATTTT. Protein: CASSPTRGLRGNTIYF.

Notes on this clone: The same CDR3 arises from other DNA sequences in this sample as well. The chain joins TRBV28 to TRBJ1-4, with D maybe TRBD1 (5 bases). The germline V and J ends were trimmed by 4 bases and 7 bases, with 7 bases remaining between them. The CDR3 loop spans 12 amino acids. CDR1 is MDHEN, CDR2 SYDVKM, per germline. The CDR3 nucleotides are TGTGCCAGCAGTTCGGGGGGTGAAAAACTGTTTTTT. Translation gives CASSSGGEKLFF. Full variable domain (remainder filled in from reference TRBV28 and TRBJ1-4): DVKVTQSSRYLVKRTGEKVFLECVQDMDHENMFWYRQDPGLGLRLIYFSYDVKMKEKGDIPEGYSVSREKKERFSLILESASTNQTSMYLCASSSGGEKLFFGSGTQLSVL.